Listed here are 21 T cell receptor beta chains from one sample, sequenced in a study of blood T cells in healthy people across ages. A second PCR, run for about 6 to 11 cycles, used a sample-barcoded 5' primer plus a J-beta primer mix. One entry per CDR3 protein, called by TCRdb with MiXCR from the 5' RACE reads. The sample holds 1.5 million to 2 million distinct CDR3 sequences, around 36% seen once. The sample consisted of blood. The receptor set was obtained from a woman in her twenties or thirties in good health.

The chain uses TRBV3-1 and TRBJ2-1; D is ambiguous. From germline, CDR1 is LGHDT and CDR2 YNNKEL (reference sequence). The germline V and J ends were trimmed by 3 bases and 8 bases, with 5 bases remaining between them. This CDR3 is built from 11 residues. The chain's CDR3 is CASSQVHEQFF. The CDR3 coding sequence is TGTGCCAGCAGCCAGGTCCATGAGCAGTTCTTC.

The V and J genes are TRBV7-9 and TRBJ2-1, with 13 positions matching TRBD2. Trimming at V came to 2 bases and at J to 6 bases, leaving 7 bases not matched to a gene. Germline V gene data show CDR1 as SEHNR and CDR2 as FQNEAQ (reference sequence). This CDR3 is built from 17 residues. The CDR3 nucleotides are TGTGCCAGCAGCTTATTCCTGACTAGCGGGGGGCTCAATGAGCAGTTCTTC. Protein sequence: CASSLFLTSGGLNEQFF. Variable domain in full (rest from reference TRBV7-9 and TRBJ2-1): DTGVSQNPRHKITKRGQNVTFRCDPISEHNRLYWYRQTLGQGPEFLTYFQNEAQLEKSRLLSDRFSAERPKGSFSTLEIQRTEQGDSAMYLCASSLFLTSGGLNEQFFGPGTRLTVL.

The rearrangement uses TRBV5-6 and TRBJ2-3, with TRBD2 as a possible D gene (7 bases). Trimming shortened V by 5 bases and J by 12 bases, and 19 bases separated the two germline ends. CDR1 and CDR2 (germline): SGHDT, YYEEEE. CDR3 length: 13 residues. DNA for the CDR3: TGTGCCAGCAGTTTTGGGGGGGCGGGTCCCCAGTATTTT. Amino acids: CASSFGGAGPQYF.

A word on this clonotype: The junction differs from germline at one of its ends, possibly a read error. The V call is TRBV4-2, the J call TRBJ2-1; D gene ambiguous. The length of the CDR3 is 14 residues. The germline V gene has CDR1 LGHNA and CDR2 YNFKEQ. CDR3 sequence (DNA): TGTGCCAGCAGTCAAGGCCCCTTCGTTAGTGAGCAGTTCTTC. Protein product: CASSQGPFVSEQFF.

This clonotype was detected many times. The chain combines TRBV5-1 with TRBJ2-7, with TRBD1 matching 7 bases. The CDR3 is 15 residues long. Per the germline V gene, CDR1 is SGHRS and CDR2 is YFSETQ. Trimming took 4 bases from V and 6 from J; bases not matched to a gene: 13. The CDR3 protein is CASSNDRVGPAEQYF. DNA for the CDR3: TGCGCCAGCAGCAACGACAGGGTAGGTCCGGCCGAGCAGTACTTC.

The rearrangement joins TRBV7-3 to TRBJ2-2; no definite D call. Trimming cost V 1 base and J 2 bases, with 5 bases left between them. This CDR3 comprises 14 residues. The germline CDR1 and CDR2 sequences are SGHTA and FQGTGA. CDR3 sequence reads: CASSLIRNTGELFF. CDR3 nucleotide sequence: TGTGCCAGCAGCTTAATCCGCAACACCGGGGAGCTGTTTTTT. The full variable domain, with the rest looked up from reference TRBV7-3 and TRBJ2-2, is GAGVSQTPSNKVTEKGKYVELRCDPISGHTALYWYRQSLGQGPEFLIYFQGTGAADDSGLPNDRFFAVRPEGSVSTLKIQRTERGDSAVYLCASSLIRNTGELFFGEGSRLTVL.

About this clonotype itself: One base away lies a much larger clone, so this may be a sequencing read error. The gene calls are TRBV29-1 and TRBJ2-3; 15 bases agree with TRBD2. Trimming cost V 6 bases and J 2 bases; bases outside gene matches: 12. Germline CDR1 is SQVTM and CDR2 is ANQGSEA. The length of the CDR3 is 18 residues. CDR3 residues: CSVLGLAGGPLHTDTQYF. The CDR3 DNA is TGCAGCGTACTTGGACTAGCGGGAGGGCCCTTGCACACAGATACGCAGTATTTT.

This clonotype was counted only a few times. The V gene is TRBV7-2, the J gene TRBJ1-1, with D perhaps TRBD1 (5 bases). Trimming removed 1 base from V and 10 bases from J, with 19 bases in between. The CDR3 sequence is 15 residues long. Per germline, CDR1 SGHTA and CDR2 FQGNSA. CDR3 sequence: CASSLDSSGTLRAFF. For the CDR3, the DNA is TGTGCCAGCAGCTTAGACTCGTCAGGGACCTTGAGAGCTTTCTTT.

The chain is built from TRBV24-1 and TRBJ2-1, with D possibly matching TRBD2 (5 bases). Germline lookup yields CDR1 KGHDR and CDR2 SFDVKD. V was cut by 7 bases and J by 4 bases, with 13 bases left in between. The CDR3 is 14 amino acids. In DNA form, the CDR3 reads TGTGCCACCAGACAGAGGGCTTCTTACAATGAGCAGTTCTTC. Amino acid sequence: CATRQRASYNEQFF.

The chain carries TRBV6-5 and TRBJ2-5; 9 bases match TRBD2. J lost 5 bases, V lost 5 bases, and 6 bases had no gene match. This CDR3 is 14 amino acids long. Germline-derived CDR1 and CDR2 are MNHEY and SVGAGI. CDR3 nucleotides: TGTGCCAGCAGTAGGACTAGCGTGTCGGAGACCCAGTACTTC. Translating gives CASSRTSVSETQYF.

This clonotype was observed a handful of times. The chain joins TRBV10-3 to TRBJ2-1, with TRBD2 as a possible D gene (6 bases). Trimming stripped 10 bases from V and 0 bases from J, with 10 bases between. This CDR3 has 13 amino acids. Germline V gene lookup returns CDR1 ENHRY and CDR2 SYGVKD. The CDR3 spells CATGTFSYNEQFF. The CDR3 nucleotides are TGTGCCACCGGGACTTTCTCCTACAATGAGCAGTTCTTC.

This rearrangement joins TRBV5-1 to TRBJ2-4, with TRBD2 identical over 9 bases. The CDR3 loop spans 17 amino acids. J lost 0 bases, V lost 0 bases, and 4 bases had no gene match. Germline CDR1 reads SGHRS; CDR2 reads YFSETQ. The CDR3 coding sequence is TGCGCCAGCAGCTTGGGACTAGCGGACCTAGCCAAAAACATTCAGTACTTC. Translating it yields CASSLGLADLAKNIQYF.

This clonotype came up once. The chain couples TRBV2 to TRBJ2-1; no clear D. CDR1 and CDR2 (germline): SNHLY, FYNNEI. V lost 7 bases, J lost 0 bases, and 13 bases lay in between. This CDR3 region has 15 residues. The CDR3 DNA is TGTGCCAGCACAATTGCCCATGCCTCCTACAATGAGCAGTTCTTC. Encoded protein: CASTIAHASYNEQFF.

This clonotype was seen a handful of times. The gene calls are TRBV2 and TRBJ2-1, with D possibly TRBD2 on 7 matching bases. CDR3 size: 12 residues. In germline, CDR1 is SNHLY, CDR2 FYNNEI. V was pared by 6 bases and J by 15 bases, with 18 bases between. CDR3 DNA: TGTGCCAGCAGGGGAAGGGGGGGGTCCCCGTTCTTC. This translates into CASRGRGGSPFF.

The chain joins TRBV29-1 to TRBJ2-7, with 11 bases fitting TRBD1. V lost 3 bases, J lost 3 bases, and 10 bases stayed unmatched. The CDR3 is 16 amino acids. The germline V gene has CDR1 SQVTM and CDR2 ANQGSEA. The CDR3: CSVEDRGPTHVYEQYF. The CDR3 DNA is TGCAGCGTTGAGGACAGGGGGCCCACCCACGTCTACGAGCAGTACTTC.

This clonotype was detected many times. The V gene is TRBV6-5, the J gene TRBJ2-7; tentatively, D is TRBD2 (6 bases). The CDR3 is 14 residues long. V was clipped by 8 bases and J by 2 bases, with 16 bases between them. Germline lookup yields CDR1 MNHEY and CDR2 SVGAGI. CDR3 in amino acids: CASAPYGGTYEQYF. The DNA for the CDR3 is TGTGCCAGCGCTCCATATGGGGGGACCTACGAGCAGTACTTC.

The J gene is TRBJ2-5, the V gene TRBV30, with 8 bases identical to TRBD2. V dropped 1 base and J dropped 5; count of bases not matched to a gene: 12. The CDR3 loop spans 16 amino acids. Germline values: CDR1 GTSNPN, CDR2 SVGIG (reference sequence). The CDR3 DNA follows: TGTGCCTGGAGTGCCCCTTCGGGACTAGTTGTTGAGACCCAGTACTTC. Its protein is CAWSAPSGLVVETQYF.

V and J are TRBV20-1 and TRBJ1-1; D gene ambiguous. Germline CDR1 and CDR2: DFQATT and SNEGSKA (reference sequence). The CDR3 runs to 14 residues. The V gene lost 4 bases and the J gene lost 0 bases, with 12 bases spanning the gap. In nucleotides, the CDR3 is TGCAGTGCTAACCAGGAAAACCTGAACACTGAAGCTTTCTTT. This codes for CSANQENLNTEAFF.

The chain recombines TRBV4-1 with TRBJ2-7, with D perhaps being TRBD1 or TRBD2 (7 bases each). From germline, CDR1 is MGHRA and CDR2 YSYEKL. The CDR3 covers 14 residues. Between the trimmed V and J ends, which lost 4 bases and 9 bases, there was a span of 19 bases. Here the CDR3 reads CASSPGGDTLRQYF. For the CDR3, the DNA is TGCGCCAGCAGCCCAGGGGGGGACACACTACGGCAGTACTTC.

A single count supports this clonotype. The chain has TRBV5-1 and TRBJ2-7; 9 bases agree with TRBD2. After removal of 4 bases from V and 5 bases from J, the junction contained 10 bases not matched to a gene. The CDR3 is 15 amino acids. Germline V CDR1 and CDR2: SGHRS, YFSETQ. The CDR3 DNA reads as TGCGCCAGCAGCGACCCGCGGGAGGGAGTCCACGAGCAGTACTTC. It is translated as CASSDPREGVHEQYF.

This clonotype was seen a single time. The chain employs TRBV30 and TRBJ2-5, with D tentatively TRBD2 (5 bases). Deletions cut 1 base from V and 0 bases from J, with 6 bases between. Germline V gene sequence: CDR1 GTSNPN, CDR2 SVGIG (reference sequence). CDR3 length: 13 amino acids. The CDR3 coding sequence is TGTGCCTGGAGTGCGGGGAACCAAGAGACCCAGTACTTC. Translation: CAWSAGNQETQYF.